The next 4 T cell receptor beta chains were all read from a single sample in a study of regulatory T cells in long-lasting Graves disease. Regarding time point: newly diagnosed GD, antithyroid drugs for less than 3 months. The TCR library was made from RNA that had been extracted from PBMCs in TRIzol. Arm-PCR of CDR3 regions with iRepertoire HTBI primers generated TCR beta libraries. One entry per CDR3 protein, called by TCRdb with MiXCR from the multiplex PCR reads. The sample gives roughly 500,000 distinct CDR3 sequences, approximately 13% of which show up once; roughly a tenth is in the top ten. These same data were also listed under a study on T cells in Graves' hyperthyroidism and ophthalmopathy.

This specimen consisted of peripheral blood mononuclear cells (PBMCs), obtained at new diagnosis, from a patient treated with antithyroid drugs. All receptors derive from a man aged 30 to 45 with Graves disease.

The table lists this clonotype with many counts. This sequence joins TRBV5-1 and TRBJ1-2; D is undetermined. The V and J ends lost 3 bases and 2 bases respectively, with 14 bases between them. Germline V gene data show CDR1 as SGHRS and CDR2 as YFSETQ. This CDR3 is built from 15 residues. CDR3 nucleotide sequence: TGCGCCAGCAGCTCCTTTTGGAGCGGGAACTATGGCTACACCTTC. Translated, it gives CASSSFWSGNYGYTF. Together with reference TRBV5-1 and TRBJ1-2, the CDR3 gives the full variable domain: KAGVTQTPRYLIKTRGQQVTLSCSPISGHRSVSWYQQTPGQGLQFLFEYFSETQRNKGNFPGRFSGRQFSNSRSEMNVSTLELGDSALYLCASSSFWSGNYGYTFGSGTRLTVV.

This CDR3 is CASSGAPHEQYF. The CDR3 DNA is TGTGCCAGCTCAGGGGCCCCTCACGAGCAGTACTTC. The V gene is TRBV18, the J gene TRBJ2-7, with D possibly matching TRBD1 (5 bases). There are 12 residues in the CDR3. With 5 bases removed from V and 5 bases from J, the gap between germline ends came to 10 bases. Germline lookup yields CDR1 KGHSH and CDR2 LQKENI.

This clonotype was recorded many times. CDR3: CATSRGTHTGPSYEQYF. As DNA, the CDR3 is TGTGCCACCAGCAGAGGGACCCACACGGGACCCTCTTACGAGCAGTACTTC. The chain carries TRBV15 and TRBJ2-7; D could derive from TRBD1 or TRBD2 (5 bases each). The CDR3 sequence is 17 residues long. Trimming removed 1 base from V and 4 bases from J, with 20 bases in between. Germline CDR1 is LNHNV and CDR2 is YYDKDF (reference sequence).

This clonotype showed up many times. V gene TRBV11-2 combines with J gene TRBJ2-7; the match to TRBD1 covers 9 bases. The CDR3 is 15 amino acids. Germline lookup yields CDR1 SGHAT and CDR2 FQNNGV. Unmatched junction bases numbered 4, after V lost 0 bases and J lost 4 bases. CDR3 DNA: TGTGCCAGCAGCTTAGAGGGACAGGGAGAATACGAGCAGTACTTC. As protein: CASSLEGQGEYEQYF.